The next 28 T cell receptor beta chains were all read from a single sample in a study of T cell changes during pregnancy in multiple sclerosis. Some clones are missing from TCRdb's copy, which holds only in-frame ones; the method was immunoSEQ multiplex PCR. Altogether 90,000 or so clones are present, 80% to 95% being singletons, with the ten largest covering 1.5%. This sample comprised peripheral blood, obtained in the first trimester of pregnancy. All receptors come from a female donor with multiple sclerosis, enrolled in a pregnancy study.

This clone was counted only a few times. The rearrangement uses TRBV27 and TRBJ2-5; 9 bases fit TRBD2. J was trimmed by 3 bases and V by 4 bases; bases with no gene match: 6. Germline V gene data show CDR1 as MNHEY and CDR2 as SMNVEV (reference sequence). The CDR3 is made up of 15 amino acids. CDR3 DNA: TGTGCCAGCAGTTCACTAGCGGGTGGGGAAGAGACCCAGTACTTC. Amino acids: CASSSLAGGEETQYF.

The chain uses TRBV19 and TRBJ2-4; possibly TRBD1 for D (6 bases). V lost 4 bases, J lost 2 bases, and 9 bases lay in between. Germline CDR1 reads LNHDA; CDR2 reads SQIVND (reference sequence). The CDR3 sequence is 14 residues long. The CDR3 bases are TGTGCCAGTAGTACCGGGACAACCAAAAACATTCAGTACTTC. This codes for CASSTGTTKNIQYF.

This chain uses TRBV10-2 with TRBJ2-2, with D unclear. The CDR3 is 14 residues long. V was shortened by 6 bases and J by 4 bases, with 12 bases between the two germline ends. The germline gives CDR1 WSHSY, CDR2 SAAADI. The CDR3 spells CASRPPSSTGELFF. The CDR3 region has the DNA TGCGCCAGCAGGCCCCCCTCGAGCACCGGGGAGCTGTTTTTT.

This sequence joins TRBV19 and TRBJ2-7; TRBD1 aligns across 7 bases. The ends lost 7 bases at V and 1 base at J; junction bases unmatched: 10. Germline-derived CDR1 and CDR2 are LNHDA and SQIVND (reference sequence). CDR3 length equals 15 residues. DNA of the CDR3: TGTGCCAGTATTCATGGGGGCAGGGGGTCCTACGAGCAGTACTTC. Translation gives CASIHGGRGSYEQYF.

The rearrangement joins TRBV19 to TRBJ1-1; D is undetermined. The CDR3 runs 14 residues. V lost 3 bases to trimming and J lost 4 bases, with 12 bases between them. Germline V gene sequence: CDR1 LNHDA, CDR2 SQIVND (reference sequence). Here the CDR3 DNA reads TGTGCCAGTAGTATCACGGGTTTGCGCACTGAAGCTTTCTTT. Translated, it gives CASSITGLRTEAFF.

The CDR3 region has the DNA TGTGCCTGGAGGCCCGGGACTAGCGATAAAACAGATACGCAGTATTTT. This sequence encodes CAWRPGTSDKTDTQYF. The J gene is TRBJ2-3, the V gene TRBV30; 10 nucleotides line up with TRBD2. Unmatched junction bases numbered 9, after V lost 3 bases and J lost 3 bases. Germline CDR1 is GTSNPN and CDR2 is SVGIG (reference sequence). The CDR3 loop spans 16 amino acids.

This chain connects TRBV19 to TRBJ2-1; 9 bases agree with TRBD1. V lost 3 bases, J lost 6 bases, and 3 bases stayed unmatched. CDR3 length: 14 amino acids. Per the germline V gene, CDR1 is LNHDA and CDR2 is SQIVND (reference sequence). CDR3 amino acids: CASSMDRGPNEQFF. For the CDR3, the DNA is TGTGCCAGTAGTATGGACAGGGGACCCAATGAGCAGTTCTTC.

This chain uses TRBV27 with TRBJ2-3, with 10 bases fitting TRBD1. Unmatched junction bases numbered 2, after V lost 0 bases and J lost 5 bases. This CDR3 has 15 residues. Germline assignment: CDR1 MNHEY and CDR2 SMNVEV (reference sequence). This chain's CDR3 is CASSLSTGGVDTQYF. CDR3 in DNA: TGTGCCAGCAGTTTATCGACAGGGGGCGTAGATACGCAGTATTTT.

The chain links TRBV27 to TRBJ1-4; perhaps TRBD1 as D (5 bases). CDR3 length: 13 residues. CDR1 is MNHEY and CDR2 is SMNVEV in the germline V gene (reference sequence). Trimming removed 10 bases at V and 6 bases at J, with 15 bases between. CDR3 region: CATKGGVDEKLFF. Here the CDR3 DNA reads TGTGCCACCAAGGGAGGGGTTGATGAAAAACTGTTTTTT.

This clone was seen a handful of times. The V gene is TRBV6-1, the J gene TRBJ2-7; D ambiguous. The germline gives CDR1 MNHNS, CDR2 SASEGT. The CDR3 has 13 amino acids. V dropped 6 bases and J dropped 3 bases, with 12 bases sitting between them. DNA of the CDR3: TGTGCCAGCAGCCAAGCGTTTAACTACGAGCAGTACTTC. Translating it yields CASSQAFNYEQYF.

V is TRBV5-1 and J is TRBJ2-3, with 8 nucleotides matching TRBD2. Trimming took 5 bases from V and 1 from J; bases not matched to a gene: 6. Germline-derived CDR1 and CDR2 are SGHRS and YFSETQ. This CDR3 is built from 15 residues. CDR3 bases: TGCGCCAGCAGAACCGCGGGAGGAGGCACAGATACGCAGTATTTT. As protein: CASRTAGGGTDTQYF. Supplemented by reference TRBV5-1 and TRBJ2-3, the full variable domain reads KAGVTQTPRYLIKTRGQQVTLSCSPISGHRSVSWYQQTPGQGLQFLFEYFSETQRNKGNFPGRFSGRQFSNSRSEMNVSTLELGDSALYLCASRTAGGGTDTQYFGPGTRLTVL.

The table lists this clone with a count of one. This chain connects TRBV27 to TRBJ1-2; 8 bases align to TRBD1. The CDR3 extends over 12 amino acids. V lost 6 bases, J lost 8 bases, and 5 bases stayed unmatched. Germline loops: CDR1 MNHEY, CDR2 SMNVEV (reference sequence). The CDR3 is CASRDRGGGYTF. CDR3 nucleotides: TGTGCCAGCAGAGACAGGGGCGGGGGCTACACCTTC.

This sequence joins TRBV5-5 and TRBJ2-1, with 7 bases matching TRBD2. CDR3 size: 17 residues. In germline, CDR1 is SGHKS, CDR2 YYEKEE (reference sequence). The J segment lost 6 bases and the V segment lost 0 bases, leaving 12 bases of the junction unmatched. CDR3 sequence reads: CASSLVLASGLGNEQFF. The CDR3 nucleotides read TGTGCCAGCAGCTTGGTGTTGGCTAGCGGTCTGGGCAATGAGCAGTTCTTC. Filled out from reference TRBV5-5 and TRBJ2-1, the complete variable domain reads DAGVTQSPTHLIKTRGQQVTLRCSPISGHKSVSWYQQVLGQGPQFIFQYYEKEERGRGNFPDRFSARQFPNYSSELNVNALLLGDSALYLCASSLVLASGLGNEQFFGPGTRLTVL.

This clone was counted once. V gene TRBV7-8 combines with J gene TRBJ2-5; the match to TRBD1 covers 7 bases. Germline assignment: CDR1 SGHVS and CDR2 FQNEAQ. This CDR3 comprises 12 residues. V shed 6 bases and J 2 bases; nucleotides not matched to a gene: 0. In nucleotides, the CDR3 is TGTGCCAGCAGGACAGGGCAAGAGACCCAGTACTTC. It encodes CASRTGQETQYF.

The chain employs TRBV18 and TRBJ2-2; TRBD1 might be the D (6 bases). Germline-derived CDR1 and CDR2 are KGHSH and LQKENI. V lost 2 bases and J 7 bases, leaving 17 bases between the germline ends. The CDR3 sequence is 16 residues long. The CDR3 nucleotides are TGTGCCAGCTCACCAGGGAACAGGGAGAATTTCGGGGAGCTGTTTTTT. This codes for CASSPGNRENFGELFF.

The V and J genes are TRBV2 and TRBJ2-5; D possibly corresponds to TRBD1 (6 bases). The CDR3 totals 14 residues. Between the trimmed V and J ends, which lost 4 bases and 1 base, there was a span of 10 bases. Germline CDR1 and CDR2: SNHLY and FYNNEI. The CDR3 sequence: CASSAGTSQETQYF. The DNA of the CDR3 is TGTGCCAGCAGTGCAGGGACATCCCAAGAGACCCAGTACTTC. Full variable domain (outside the CDR3, taken from reference TRBV2 and TRBJ2-5): EPEVTQTPSHQVTQMGQEVILRCVPISNHLYFYWYRQILGQKVEFLVSFYNNEISEKSEIFDDQFSVERPDGSNFTLKIRSTKLEDSAMYFCASSAGTSQETQYFGPGTRLLVL.

The V call is TRBV4-1, the J call TRBJ2-1; tentatively, D is TRBD2 (8 bases). The CDR3 extends over 17 amino acids. V gave up 3 bases and J gave up 5 bases, with 20 bases separating them. The germline V gene has CDR1 MGHRA and CDR2 YSYEKL. The CDR3 sequence: CASSQRGESGQNNEQFF. CDR3 nucleotides: TGCGCCAGCAGCCAGCGGGGGGAGTCGGGACAGAACAATGAGCAGTTCTTC.

This clone has only a few counts. The chain carries TRBV29-1 and TRBJ1-5; 11 nucleotides agree with TRBD1. Germline values: CDR1 SQVTM, CDR2 ANQGSEA. CDR3 length equals 15 residues. Trimming took 6 bases from V and 2 from J; bases not matched to a gene: 6. CDR3 region: CSVGQGAGGNQPQHF. The CDR3 DNA reads TGCAGCGTCGGACAGGGGGCCGGGGGCAATCAGCCCCAGCATTTT. Based on the CDR3 plus reference TRBV29-1 and TRBJ1-5, the full variable domain is SAVISQKPSRDICQRGTSLTIQCQVDSQVTMMFWYRQQPGQSLTLIATANQGSEATYESGFVIDKFPISRPNLTFSTLTVSNMSPEDSSIYLCSVGQGAGGNQPQHFGDGTRLSIL.

This clone was seen just once. V is TRBV7-2 and J is TRBJ2-7; possible D gene TRBD2, 6 bases. V lost 10 bases to trimming and J lost 0 bases, with 19 bases between them. CDR1 is SGHTA, CDR2 FQGNSA, per germline. There are 15 residues in the CDR3. DNA for the CDR3: TGTGCCACCGCCATCGGGGGAACCCTCTCCTACGAGCAGTACTTC. This encodes CATAIGGTLSYEQYF.

The gene calls are TRBV29-1 and TRBJ2-7; 9 bases are a match to TRBD2. Unmatched junction bases numbered 12, after V lost 6 bases and J lost 6 bases. This CDR3 has 14 residues. Germline CDR1 is SQVTM and CDR2 is ANQGSEA. The CDR3 here is CSVAVSGSSGEQYF. CDR3 coding DNA: TGCAGCGTCGCGGTTAGCGGGAGTAGTGGCGAGCAGTACTTC.

Only one count was recorded for this clone. The chain combines TRBV27 with TRBJ2-1, with D possibly being TRBD2 (5 bases). Germline CDR1 is MNHEY and CDR2 is SMNVEV (reference sequence). The V gene lost 0 bases and the J gene lost 9 bases, with 9 bases spanning the gap. The CDR3 consists of 13 residues. CDR3 sequence reads: CASSLSEAGEQFF. CDR3 sequence (DNA): TGTGCCAGCAGTTTATCGGAGGCCGGTGAGCAGTTCTTC.

This chain uses TRBV29-1 with TRBJ2-2; TRBD1 aligns across 10 bases. V was clipped by 5 bases and J by 7 bases; unmatched bases: 4. Per germline, CDR1 SQVTM and CDR2 ANQGSEA. This CDR3 is 13 amino acids long. The DNA of the CDR3 is TGCAGCGTTTGGGACAGGGGCCACGGGGAGCTGTTTTTT. Amino acid sequence: CSVWDRGHGELFF.

The chain carries TRBV25-1 and TRBJ1-2, with a possible D match to TRBD1 (6 bases). The CDR3 is made up of 13 amino acids. Per germline, CDR1 MGHDK and CDR2 SYGVNS. Trimming cost V 1 base and J 6 bases, with 9 bases left between them. The DNA of the CDR3 is TGTGCCAGCAGTGAATCAGGGGTGGATGGCTACACCTTC. This encodes CASSESGVDGYTF.

In DNA form, the CDR3 reads TGTGCCAGTAGGGGACTAGCGGGAGGGCCGGGGGAGACCCAGTACTTC. Residues: CASRGLAGGPGETQYF. The chain couples TRBV19 to TRBJ2-5, with 16 bases identical to TRBD2. The junction had 6 bases not matched to a gene; V was cut back by 6 bases and J by 5 bases. CDR1 and CDR2 from the germline V gene are LNHDA and SQIVND (reference sequence). CDR3 size: 16 residues.

CDR3 region: CASSLGAADTQYF. CDR3 bases: TGTGCCAGCAGCTTAGGGGCCGCAGATACGCAGTATTTT. V is TRBV7-9 and J is TRBJ2-3; D is uncertain. CDR3 length: 13 amino acids. Germline-derived CDR1 and CDR2 are SEHNR and FQNEAQ (reference sequence). The V end lost 1 base, the J end lost 4 bases, and 6 bases lay between the germline ends.

J is TRBJ2-3 and V is TRBV5-1; no reliable D call. CDR1 and CDR2 from the germline V gene are SGHRS and YFSETQ. The CDR3 extends over 14 amino acids. Trimming cost V 5 bases and J 1 base, with 11 bases left between them. In DNA, the CDR3 is TGCGCCAGCAGTTCCGGTTTGGGCACAGATACGCAGTATTTT. Its translation is CASSSGLGTDTQYF.

J is TRBJ2-3 and V is TRBV4-1; 9 nucleotides align to TRBD2. V was clipped by 0 bases and J by 3 bases; unmatched bases: 4. Germline V CDR1 and CDR2: MGHRA, YSYEKL. This CDR3 spans 16 amino acids. CDR3 bases: TGCGCCAGCAGCCAAGATCTGGGACTAGCTACAGATACGCAGTATTTT. Translating gives CASSQDLGLATDTQYF.

This clone was seen a single time. The chain joins TRBV7-2 to TRBJ2-7; 16 nucleotides align to TRBD2. The V gene end was trimmed by 5 bases and the J gene end by 5 bases; junction bases not matched to a gene: 6. Per germline, CDR1 SGHTA and CDR2 FQGNSA. The CDR3 runs 16 residues. CDR3 loop: CASSPPGLAGGHEQYF. DNA of the CDR3: TGTGCCAGCAGCCCGCCGGGACTAGCGGGAGGGCACGAGCAGTACTTC.